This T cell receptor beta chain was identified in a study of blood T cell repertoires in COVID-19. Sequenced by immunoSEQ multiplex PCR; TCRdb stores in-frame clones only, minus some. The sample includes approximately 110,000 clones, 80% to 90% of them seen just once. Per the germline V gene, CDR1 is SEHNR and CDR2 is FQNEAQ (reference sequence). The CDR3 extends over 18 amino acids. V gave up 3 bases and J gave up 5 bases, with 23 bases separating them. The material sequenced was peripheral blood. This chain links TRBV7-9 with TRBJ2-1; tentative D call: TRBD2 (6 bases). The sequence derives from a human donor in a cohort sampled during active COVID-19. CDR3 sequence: CASSFTPIYLADNNEQFF. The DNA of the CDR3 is TGTGCCAGCAGCTTCACCCCGATATACTTAGCGGATAACAATGAGCAGTTCTTC.